The sequence of this T cell receptor beta chain was determined in a study of cytomegalovirus exposure and HLA in healthy donors (dated by TCRdb to about 2017). Notes on the research overall: The 650 to 800 repertoires of the first cohort and the 95 to 150 validation repertoires were produced on the same platform, according to a later analysis. The study was designed to test whether signatures of past pathogen exposure could be identified by cataloging public T cell receptors. A separate validation cohort of approximately 120 different subjects was used in addition to the approximately 640-subject first cohort. High-throughput TCR immunosequencing, statistical association of individual TCRs with disease status, and machine learning were combined to predict cytomegalovirus infection status.

On this clone itself: Its recognized antigen is unknown. Base qualities are not at hand, and no much larger clone is one base apart.

Summary of the overall study and its limitations: The authors suggested that the approach could potentially be extended to other disease states and immunological phenotypes. The study gave a list of about 160 TCR beta chains associated with cytomegalovirus. Of the cluster scores, 85% to 95% were above 0 in a later analysis, which found that TCRs clustered in the first cohort also tended to co-occur in the approximately 120 validation repertoires. Most TCR sequences were seen in very few donors, while some public TCRs were found in many individuals. The classifier was reported to diagnose cytomegalovirus status with high specificity and sensitivity in both the original cohort and the validation cohort. All 120 or so repertoires were used to score co-occurrence in the validation cohort in a later analysis, because that analysis had no HLA typing for the cohort. Three of the identified cytomegalovirus-associated TCR beta chains were confirmed in vitro to be specific for cytomegalovirus antigens.

The donors were included in the validation cohort of roughly 120 subjects, a group kept apart from the roughly 670-subject first cohort. Reading the germline V gene (reference sequence) gives CDR1 SEHNR and CDR2 FQNEAQ. The V end gives up 4 bases and the J end 4 bases, leaving 3 bases in the junction not matched to a gene. The CDR3 spans 13 residues, from the cysteine through the phenylalanine. Just CDR3 DNA is preserved here, 39 bases in frame from base 1. The method behind the library was the immunoSEQ multiplex PCR assay. Per the original workflow: A statistical classification framework was developed to diagnose cytomegalovirus status using the catalog of TCR beta chain sequences. TCRdb took this table from immuneACCESS and kept in-frame rearrangements with V and J called. Such tables lack part of the clones; where checked against another copy, unresolved V genes explain under half of the gap, and the rest is unexplained. V and J calls and clone size follow that table, whereas D and trimming were derived from the DNA. Within this sample are over 120,000 clones, with roughly 89% of them counted one time only. Of the sample, 9% is held by the ten largest clones.

Recombination linked TRBV7-9 to TRBJ1-2; TRBD1 matches 7 bases in the middle. Material for sequencing was PBMCs. The source is a woman aged 18-35 years in good health and CMV-seropositive. The sequenced DNA: TGTGCCAGCAGCTACGGACAGGCCTATGGCTACACCTTC. Its protein product is CASSYGQAYGYTF. Outside the CDR3, residues come from the reference TRBV7-9 and TRBJ1-2 proteins, so the full variable domain is: DTGVSQNPRHKITKRGQNVTFRCDPISEHNRLYWYRQTLGQGPEFLTYFQNEAQLEKSRLLSDRFSAERPKGSFSTLEIQRTEQGDSAMYLCASSYGQAYGYTFGSGTRLTVV.